This T cell receptor beta chain was found in a study of blood T cell repertoires in COVID-19. About the research overall: Spain, Italy and the United States supplied samples that represented acute and convalescent COVID-19.

Per the original methods: Estimates of nucleated cell counts were drawn from the amplification of reference gene primers. The protocol was immunoSEQ multiplex PCR, while the TCRdb copy is restricted to in-frame clones and leaves out a portion. The DNA was the basis for D and trimming; V, J and clone size are from that table. Among around 56,000 clones, about nine tenths were seen once, and the ten largest hold roughly 15%. The receptor's source is a man older than 75 with acute or convalescent COVID-19. Sequencing was performed on peripheral blood.

Here the CDR3 DNA reads TGTGCCAGCAGTTCACACCAGGGGTCCTACGAGCAGTACTTC. Translating gives CASSSHQGSYEQYF. V is TRBV28 and J is TRBJ2-7, with D possibly being TRBD1 (6 bases). CDR1 and CDR2 (germline): MDHEN, SYDVKM. This CDR3 comprises 14 residues. V shed 4 bases and J shed 1 base, with 11 bases lying between them.